The clone carrying this T cell receptor (beta chain) was seen once. Antigen: not known. CDR3 length equals 14 residues. Germline V gives CDR1 SGDLS, CDR2 YYNGEE. J lost 3 bases, V lost 0 bases, and 1 base had no gene match. These data are taken from a study of blood T cells in healthy people across ages. Broader study findings: There were more naive CD4+ cells and higher diversity in long-lived donors than in aged donors. The fall in TCR beta diversity per million T cells was roughly linear with age. Estimates drawn from one million T cells were deemed to understate diversity.

Through a sample-barcoded 5' primer and a J-beta primer mix, a second PCR was run for about 6 to 11 cycles. Each cDNA molecule was tagged by a template-switch adaptor with 12 random nucleotides. Using its own MiXCR run on the 5' RACE reads, TCRdb lists one record per CDR3 protein. This sample carries hundreds of thousands of distinct CDR3 sequences, roughly 50% of them seen once, and the ten largest clones take roughly 25%. This receptor was identified in a man aged 40-50 years in good health. J is TRBJ1-2 and V is TRBV9, with TRBD1 matching over 8 bases. Input material: blood. The CDR3 DNA is TGTGCCAGCAGCGTAGCGACAGGGGACTATGGCTACACCTTC. The encoded protein is CASSVATGDYGYTF.